What follows are 10 T cell receptor beta chains derived from one specimen sequenced in a study of OX40 agonist ivuxolimab in advanced cancers. The protocol was immunoSEQ multiplex PCR, while the TCRdb copy is restricted to in-frame clones and leaves out a portion. The sample shows about 58,000 clones, about 90% of them seen only once. The specimen was CD4+ or CD8+ T cells sorted from blood, collected in a trial of the OX40 agonist ivuxolimab. The origin of the receptors is an adult with an advanced solid tumor such as melanoma, head and neck, liver or kidney cancer.

The V and J genes are TRBV5-8 and TRBJ2-5, with 9 nucleotides matching TRBD1. From germline, CDR1 is SGHTS and CDR2 YDEGEE. The V and J ends lost 3 bases and 3 bases, in that order; junction bases with no gene match: 9. This CDR3 contains 16 residues. Here the CDR3 DNA reads TGTGCCAGCAGCTCCTTCCGGGACAGGGACGAAGAGACCCAGTACTTC. It yields the protein CASSSFRDRDEETQYF.

The chain is built from TRBV5-1 and TRBJ2-7; 10 bases match TRBD1. The CDR3 consists of 15 residues. The germline gives CDR1 SGHRS, CDR2 YFSETQ. V dropped 3 bases and J dropped 3; count of bases not matched to a gene: 6. In DNA, the CDR3 is TGCGCCAGCAGCTCGGGACAGGGGAGTCTCTACGAGCAGTACTTC. Amino acid sequence: CASSSGQGSLYEQYF.

CDR3 residues: CASSFGVYVSLHF. In DNA, the CDR3 is TGTGCCAGCAGCTTCGGGGTTTACGTATCCCTCCACTTT. The V call is TRBV28, the J call TRBJ1-6; D unresolved. V was shortened by 6 bases and J by 14 bases, with 17 bases between the two germline ends. The CDR3 spans 13 residues. The V gene's germline CDR1 is MDHEN and CDR2 SYDVKM.

This sequence joins TRBV7-9 and TRBJ2-1; 14 nucleotides match TRBD2. The V gene end was trimmed by 5 bases and the J gene end by 5 bases; junction bases not matched to a gene: 5. CDR1 is SEHNR, CDR2 FQNEAQ, per germline (reference sequence). The CDR3 has 16 amino acids. CDR3 in DNA: TGTGCCAGCAGCCAGACTAGCGGGAGGGCCCACAATGAGCAGTTCTTC. Protein sequence: CASSQTSGRAHNEQFF. The full variable domain, its missing parts supplied by reference TRBV7-9 and TRBJ2-1, is DTGVSQNPRHKITKRGQNVTFRCDPISEHNRLYWYRQTLGQGPEFLTYFQNEAQLEKSRLLSDRFSAERPKGSFSTLEIQRTEQGDSAMYLCASSQTSGRAHNEQFFGPGTRLTVL.

V gene TRBV29-1 combines with J gene TRBJ2-5; TRBD1 matches at 10 bases. V shed 6 bases and J 5 bases; nucleotides not matched to a gene: 6. Germline loops: CDR1 SQVTM, CDR2 ANQGSEA. The CDR3 runs to 13 residues. CDR3: CSVAGTGAETQYF. For the CDR3, the DNA is TGCAGCGTAGCCGGGACAGGGGCCGAGACCCAGTACTTC.

As to this clone: A junction end diverges from the germline sequence, so it may reflect a read error. This rearrangement joins TRBV7-7 to TRBJ2-2, with D possibly TRBD1 on 6 matching bases. CDR1 SSHAT and CDR2 FNYEAQ come from the germline V gene (reference sequence). There are 14 residues in the CDR3. The CDR3 DNA reads as TGTGCTAGCAGCCCCGCACAGGGTGCCGGGGAGCTGTTTTTT. As protein: CASSPAQGAGELFF.

The rearrangement joins TRBV9 to TRBJ2-3; D not resolved. This CDR3 spans 16 amino acids. V was shortened by 0 bases and J by 0 bases, with 11 bases between the two germline ends. Germline CDR1 SGDLS, CDR2 YYNGEE. The CDR3 sequence is CASSVESWRSTDTQYF. The CDR3 DNA is TGTGCCAGCAGCGTAGAATCTTGGCGAAGCACAGATACGCAGTATTTT.

The J gene is TRBJ2-7, the V gene TRBV6-5, with D possibly being TRBD2 (5 bases). Deletions cut 2 bases from V and 6 bases from J, with 8 bases between. Per the germline V gene, CDR1 is MNHEY and CDR2 is SVGAGI. The CDR3 contains 12 residues. The CDR3 here is CASSYRGGEQYF. CDR3 DNA: TGTGCCAGCAGTTACCGGGGTGGCGAGCAGTACTTC.

The chain has TRBV29-1 and TRBJ2-3; 12 nucleotides match TRBD2. The CDR3 loop spans 16 amino acids. Unmatched junction bases numbered 9, after V lost 3 bases and J lost 5 bases. In germline, CDR1 is SQVTM, CDR2 ANQGSEA. CDR3 bases: TGCAGCGTTGACGTGGCTAGCGGGAGGGCCATAGATACGCAGTATTTT. This encodes CSVDVASGRAIDTQYF.

The gene calls are TRBV28 and TRBJ1-6, with D possibly matching TRBD1 (5 bases). V was trimmed by 2 bases and J by 7 bases, leaving 9 bases between them. CDR1 and CDR2 (germline): MDHEN, SYDVKM. The CDR3 covers 14 residues. The CDR3 loop is CASSLTRDNSPLHF. CDR3 sequence (DNA): TGTGCCAGCAGTTTAACCAGGGACAATTCACCCCTCCACTTT. Full variable domain (missing parts from reference TRBV28 and TRBJ1-6): DVKVTQSSRYLVKRTGEKVFLECVQDMDHENMFWYRQDPGLGLRLIYFSYDVKMKEKGDIPEGYSVSREKKERFSLILESASTNQTSMYLCASSLTRDNSPLHFGNGTRLTVT.